This T cell receptor (beta chain) is from a study of blood T cell repertoires in COVID-19. This clone appeared a single time. Recruitment covered fewer than 25 US areas and drew participants whose ages spanned about 18 to 89 years. Donors were grouped by their self-reported clinical history. This table comes from immunoSEQ multiplex PCR, and its TCRdb copy is limited to in-frame clones, with some not included. The sample has around 200,000 clones, about 83% seen once; the top ten hold about 6%. The CDR3 is 15 amino acids. V was trimmed by 0 bases and J by 5 bases, leaving 13 bases between them. The germline gives CDR1 MNHEY, CDR2 SVGAGI.

This chain links TRBV6-5 with TRBJ1-1, with D possibly matching TRBD1 (5 bases). Input material: PBMCs or T cells enriched from blood (not recorded which). This receptor was obtained from a man aged 35-49 years with acute COVID-19. This CDR3 reads CASSYSMQGSTEAFF. CDR3 in DNA: TGTGCCAGCAGTTACTCGATGCAGGGATCGACTGAAGCTTTCTTT.